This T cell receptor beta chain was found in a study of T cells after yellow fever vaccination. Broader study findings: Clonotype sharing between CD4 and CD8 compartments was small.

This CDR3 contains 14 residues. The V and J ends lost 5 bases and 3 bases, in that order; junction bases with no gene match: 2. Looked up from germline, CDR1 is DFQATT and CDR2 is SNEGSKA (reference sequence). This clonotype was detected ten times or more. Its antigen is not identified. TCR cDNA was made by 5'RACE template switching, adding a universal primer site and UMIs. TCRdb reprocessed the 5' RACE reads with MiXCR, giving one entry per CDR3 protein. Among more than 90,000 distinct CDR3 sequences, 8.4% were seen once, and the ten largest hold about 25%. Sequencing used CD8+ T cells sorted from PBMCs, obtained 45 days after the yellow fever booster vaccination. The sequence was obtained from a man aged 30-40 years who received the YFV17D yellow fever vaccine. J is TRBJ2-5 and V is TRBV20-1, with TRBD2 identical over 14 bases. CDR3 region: CSALTSGREETQYF. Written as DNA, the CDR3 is TGCAGTGCTCTGACTAGCGGGAGGGAAGAGACCCAGTACTTC.